One and the same sample provided the 3 T cell receptor beta chains below, sequenced in a study of blood T cell repertoires in COVID-19 (dated by TCRdb to about 2020). The library was generated by the immunoSEQ multiplex PCR assay. TCRdb provides this immuneACCESS table in a form limited to in-frame rearrangements. Some clones are lacking; in checked studies, under half of them reflect an unresolved V gene, and why the rest are absent is not known. Across this sample there are fewer than 150,000 clones, with around 80% seen only once. 6.2% of the sample lies in the top ten. The material sequenced was peripheral blood. Receptors were obtained from a man aged 65-85 years with acute or convalescent COVID-19.

The chain uses TRBV19 and TRBJ2-5; 12 nucleotides agree with TRBD1. The CDR3 has 17 residues. Germline V gene data show CDR1 as LNHDA and CDR2 as SQIVND (reference sequence). Trimming cost V 4 bases and J 4 bases; bases outside gene matches: 10. For the CDR3, the DNA is TGTGCCAGTAGTACCAGAACCGGGACAGGGGGCACAGAGACCCAGTACTTC. Amino acid sequence: CASSTRTGTGGTETQYF.

The chain carries TRBV6-5 and TRBJ1-6; the match to TRBD1 covers 7 bases. V was pared by 2 bases and J by 13 bases, with 8 bases of the junction left unmatched. The CDR3 length is 14 residues. The V gene's germline CDR1 is MNHEY and CDR2 SVGAGI. CDR3 sequence (DNA): TGTGCCAGCAGTTACGGGCAGGGGGTATGGCCCCTCCACTTT. Its translation: CASSYGQGVWPLHF.

CDR3 residues: CAPTGEPETQYF. DNA of the CDR3: TGTGCCCCCACGGGGGAACCGGAGACCCAGTACTTC. This chain joins TRBV3-1 (or the pseudogene TRBV3-2) and TRBJ2-5, with a weak D call TRBD2 (6 bases). V was clipped by 11 bases and J by 5 bases, with 15 bases between them. CDR3 length equals 12 residues. Germline lookup yields CDR1 LGHDT and CDR2 YNNKEL (reference sequence).